One TCR beta chain is described in this entry. V gave up 6 bases and J gave up 8 bases, with 11 bases separating them. CDR3 length equals 13 residues. The record originates from a study of blood T cell repertoires in COVID-19. Study-level background: COVID-19 samples collected from the United States, Italy and Spain covered acute and convalescent phases. From T cells, B-cell-depleted T cells, or PBMCs came the material, which was cDNA or gDNA.

Per the original methods: Estimates of nucleated cell counts were drawn from the amplification of reference gene primers. Produced via immunoSEQ multiplex PCR; TCRdb's table is partial and in-frame only. V, J and clone size reflect that table, while D and trimming were determined from the DNA. Of 150,000 to 200,000 clones detected, roughly nine tenths appear once; the ten largest clones hold roughly 3.1%. Specimen: peripheral blood. The V call is TRBV12-3 or TRBV12-4, the J call TRBJ1-6; D might be TRBD1 (6 bases). The sequence derives from a man between 60 and 75 years old with acute or convalescent COVID-19. The CDR3 reads CASRPQGYSPLHF. The CDR3 coding sequence is TGTGCCAGCAGACCACAGGGATATTCACCCCTCCACTTT.